One sample yielded the 3 T cell receptor beta chains listed below, sequenced in a study of T cells after somatic rescue of genetic block. The method was immunoSEQ multiplex PCR; TCRdb's version includes in-frame clones alone and lacks a portion of them. The sample has under 150,000 clones, 90% to 95% seen once. Sequencing was done on a sample of peripheral blood mononuclear cells (PBMCs). These receptors were obtained from a woman younger than 30.

The CDR3 coding sequence is TGCGCCAGCAGCTTGGTTGGGGCCGGCGGGTCAGATACGCAGTATTTT. It is translated as CASSLVGAGGSDTQYF. The chain combines TRBV5-1 with TRBJ2-3, with D possibly called TRBD1 or TRBD2 (5 bases each). Germline CDR1 is SGHRS and CDR2 is YFSETQ. With 0 bases removed from V and 4 bases from J, the gap between germline ends came to 15 bases. The CDR3 contains 16 residues.

The chain is built from TRBV19 and TRBJ1-2; D gene ambiguous. The CDR3 is 13 residues long. Germline V gives CDR1 LNHDA, CDR2 SQIVND (reference sequence). The V gene lost 5 bases and the J gene lost 4 bases, with 11 bases spanning the gap. The CDR3: CASSPRKTYGYTF. The DNA of the CDR3 is TGTGCCAGTAGTCCCAGGAAGACCTATGGCTACACCTTC.

This chain connects TRBV7-9 to TRBJ1-4; no definite D call. CDR3 length: 15 amino acids. The germline V and J ends were trimmed by 1 base and 7 bases, with 13 bases remaining between them. The germline CDR1 and CDR2 sequences are SEHNR and FQNEAQ (reference sequence). CDR3 protein: CASSLEGVGGEKLFF. In DNA form, the CDR3 reads TGTGCCAGCAGCTTAGAGGGAGTGGGAGGTGAAAAACTGTTTTTT.